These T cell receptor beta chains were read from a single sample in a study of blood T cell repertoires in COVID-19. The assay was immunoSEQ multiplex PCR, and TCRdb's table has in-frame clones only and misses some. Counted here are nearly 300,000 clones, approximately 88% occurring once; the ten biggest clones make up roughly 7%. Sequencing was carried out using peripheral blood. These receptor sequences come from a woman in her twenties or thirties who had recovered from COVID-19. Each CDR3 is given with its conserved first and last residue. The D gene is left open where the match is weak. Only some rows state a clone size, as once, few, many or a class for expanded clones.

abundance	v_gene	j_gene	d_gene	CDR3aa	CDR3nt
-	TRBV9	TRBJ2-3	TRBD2	CASSVGSGGADMPQYF	TGTGCCAGCAGCGTAGGAAGCGGGGGGGCCGATATGCCGCAGTATTTT
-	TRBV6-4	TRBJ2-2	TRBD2	CASRRAAGDNTGELFF	TGTGCCAGCCGCCGGGCTGCGGGGGACAACACCGGGGAGCTGTTTTTT
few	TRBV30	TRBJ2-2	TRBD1	CAWTLTGKNTGELFF	TGTGCCTGGACCCTGACAGGGAAGAACACCGGGGAGCTGTTTTTT
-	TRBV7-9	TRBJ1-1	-	CASSSTLTGYTEAFF	TGTGCCAGCAGTTCTACACTCACAGGGTACACTGAAGCTTTCTTT
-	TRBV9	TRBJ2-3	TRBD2	CASSVREAASGPPGDTQYF	TGTGCCAGCAGCGTCAGGGAGGCGGCTAGCGGGCCCCCGGGGGATACGCAGTATTTT
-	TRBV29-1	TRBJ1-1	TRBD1	CSVGTGAAEAFF	TGCAGCGTGGGCACAGGGGCAGCTGAAGCTTTCTTT
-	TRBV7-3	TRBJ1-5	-	CASSSPGGPQHF	TGTGCCAGCAGCTCACCGGGTGGGCCCCAGCATTTT
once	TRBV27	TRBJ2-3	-	CASSFRGQRSTDTQYF	TGTGCCAGCAGTTTTCGAGGACAGCGCAGCACAGATACGCAGTATTTT
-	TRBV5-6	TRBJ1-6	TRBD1	CASSLAGTAHYNSPLHF	TGTGCCAGCAGCTTGGCCGGGACAGCCCACTATAATTCACCCCTCCACTTT
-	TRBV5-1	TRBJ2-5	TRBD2	CASSSLTSGGETQYF	TGCGCCAGCAGCTCGCTTACTAGCGGGGGAGAGACCCAGTACTTC
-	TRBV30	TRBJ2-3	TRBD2	CAWSIAGGPNTQYF	TGTGCCTGGTCCATAGCGGGGGGGCCAAATACGCAGTATTTT
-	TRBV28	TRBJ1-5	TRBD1	CASRQQGQGGNQPQHF	TGTGCCAGCAGGCAACAGGGACAGGGCGGCAATCAGCCCCAGCATTTT
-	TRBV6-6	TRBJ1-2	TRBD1	CASSFRGRGFGYTF	TGTGCCAGCAGTTTCAGGGGGCGAGGTTTTGGCTACACCTTC
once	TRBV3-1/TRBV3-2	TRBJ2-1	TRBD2	CASSQYPRTSGGVNEQFF	TGTGCCAGCAGCCAATATCCTAGGACTAGCGGGGGAGTCAATGAGCAGTTCTTC
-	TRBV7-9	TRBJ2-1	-	CACGVYEQFF	TGTGCCTGCGGGGTCTATGAGCAGTTCTTC
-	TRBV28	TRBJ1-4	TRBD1	CASNSRQGANSWAEKLFF	TGTGCCAGCAATTCCCGACAGGGGGCGAATAGTTGGGCTGAAAAACTGTTTTTT
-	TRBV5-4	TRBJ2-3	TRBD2	CASSTPRGGITDTQYF	TGTGCCAGCAGCACCCCTCGGGGGGGAATCACAGATACGCAGTATTTT
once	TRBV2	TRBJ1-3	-	CASSVAGFSGNTIYF	TGTGCCAGCAGTGTGGCAGGCTTCTCTGGAAACACCATATATTTT
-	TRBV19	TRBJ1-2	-	CASSSVYGYTF	TGTGCCAGTAGTAGCGTCTATGGCTACACCTTC
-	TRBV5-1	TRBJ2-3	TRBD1	CASSLAIQGTTDTQYF	TGCGCCAGCAGCTTGGCCATACAGGGGACCACAGATACGCAGTATTTT
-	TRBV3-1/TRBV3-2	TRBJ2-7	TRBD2	CASSPSLAGGSYEQYF	TGTGCCAGCAGCCCCAGCCTAGCGGGGGGCTCCTACGAGCAGTACTTC
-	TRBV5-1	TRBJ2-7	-	CASSLESRLGQYF	TGCGCCAGCAGCTTGGAGTCGAGGCTCGGGCAGTACTTC
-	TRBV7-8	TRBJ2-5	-	CASSFEGRETQYF	TGTGCCAGCAGCTTCGAAGGGAGAGAGACCCAGTACTTC
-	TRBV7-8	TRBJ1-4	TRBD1	CASRSNRGGEKLFF	TGTGCCAGCAGATCGAACAGGGGAGGCGAAAAACTGTTTTTT
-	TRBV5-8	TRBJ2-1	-	CASSPRLSSYNEQFF	TGTGCCAGCAGTCCCAGGTTATCCTCCTACAATGAGCAGTTCTTC
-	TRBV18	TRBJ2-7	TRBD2	CASSPERSGGLNEQYF	TGTGCCAGCTCACCCGAGAGGTCGGGGGGGCTAAACGAGCAGTACTTC
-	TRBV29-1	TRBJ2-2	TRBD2	CSGTRGGGTGELFF	TGCAGTGGAACCCGGGGCGGGGGAACCGGGGAGCTGTTTTTT
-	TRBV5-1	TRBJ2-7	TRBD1	CASSQGTGVYEQYF	TGCGCCAGCAGCCAAGGGACAGGAGTATACGAGCAGTACTTC
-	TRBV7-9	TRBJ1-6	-	CASSYREYNSPLHF	TGTGCCAGCAGTTACCGGGAGTATAATTCACCCCTCCACTTT
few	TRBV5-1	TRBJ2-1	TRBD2	CASSWGPGLAGGSSYNEQFF	TGCGCCAGCAGCTGGGGTCCGGGACTAGCGGGGGGCAGCTCCTACAATGAGCAGTTCTTC
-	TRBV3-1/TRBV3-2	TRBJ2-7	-	CASSQYGEQYF	TGTGCCAGCAGCCAGTACGGCGAGCAGTACTTC
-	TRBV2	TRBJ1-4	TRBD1	CASSRDRGTNEKLFF	TGTGCCAGCAGTCGTGACAGGGGGACTAATGAAAAACTGTTTTTT